This T cell receptor (beta chain) was recorded in a study of OX40 agonist ivuxolimab in advanced cancers. Study-wide findings and caveats: No determination was made of the antigen specificity of the expanded peripheral T cells.

Sequenced by immunoSEQ multiplex PCR; TCRdb stores in-frame clones only, minus some. The sample contains about 140,000 clones, less than 95% of which appear only once. The CDR3 is made up of 11 amino acids. Trimming cost V 4 bases and J 2 bases, with 2 bases left between them. Germline V gives CDR1 SGHTA, CDR2 FQGNSA. Of note for this clone: Its antigen is still unknown. The same CDR3 also results from other DNA sequences found in this sample.

This chain connects TRBV7-2 to TRBJ2-5, with D unclear. The sequence derives from an adult with an advanced solid tumor such as melanoma, head and neck, liver or kidney cancer. The sample in question was CD4+ or CD8+ T cells sorted from blood, obtained in a trial of the OX40 agonist ivuxolimab. CDR3 in amino acids: CASSSQETQYF. The CDR3 DNA is TGTGCCAGCAGCTCACAAGAGACCCAGTACTTC. The variable domain in full, with the rest retrieved from reference TRBV7-2 and TRBJ2-5, is GAGVSQSPSNKVTEKGKDVELRCDPISGHTALYWYRQSLGQGLEFLIYFQGNSAPDKSGLPSDRFSAERTGGSVSTLTIQRTQQEDSAVYLCASSSQETQYFGPGTRLLVL.